The 32 T cell receptor beta chains below were found in one sample sequenced in a study of cytomegalovirus exposure and HLA in healthy donors. A multiplex PCR was run with 60 Vbeta primers and 13 Jbeta primers. Measured with immunoSEQ multiplex PCR; TCRdb has only the in-frame clones, and not every one. The table has about 200,000 clones, roughly 80% seen once. Sequencing was carried out using PBMCs. The source of these receptors is a man aged 25 to 40 in good health and CMV-seronegative.

The chain is built from TRBV5-1 and TRBJ1-5, with D possibly being TRBD1 (6 bases). Trimming cost V 5 bases and J 4 bases, with 16 bases left between them. The CDR3 consists of 15 residues. Germline V lookup: CDR1 SGHRS, CDR2 YFSETQ. CDR3 sequence reads: CASRATGQPNQPQHF. In DNA form, the CDR3 reads TGCGCCAGCAGAGCTACAGGGCAGCCGAATCAGCCCCAGCATTTT.

The chain uses TRBV29-1 and TRBJ1-5; no reliable D call. In germline, CDR1 is SQVTM, CDR2 ANQGSEA. The V and J ends lost 5 bases and 0 bases respectively, with 8 bases between them. This CDR3 is built from 13 residues. CDR3 in DNA: TGCAGCGTTCAGGACTATAGCAATCAGCCCCAGCATTTT. Translating gives CSVQDYSNQPQHF. The entire variable domain, with the rest obtained from reference TRBV29-1 and TRBJ1-5, is as follows: SAVISQKPSRDICQRGTSLTIQCQVDSQVTMMFWYRQQPGQSLTLIATANQGSEATYESGFVIDKFPISRPNLTFSTLTVSNMSPEDSSIYLCSVQDYSNQPQHFGDGTRLSIL.

The rearrangement links TRBV6-5 to TRBJ2-7; TRBD1 matches 9 bases. This CDR3 comprises 15 residues. The germline gives CDR1 MNHEY, CDR2 SVGAGI. J gave up 4 bases and V 0 bases, and 4 bases lay outside the gene matches. The CDR3 coding sequence is TGTGCCAGCAGTTACTCGGGACAGGGAGGGTACGAGCAGTACTTC. Amino acids: CASSYSGQGGYEQYF.

This clone has only a few counts. V gene TRBV28 combines with J gene TRBJ2-5, with no clear D. The V end lost 10 bases, the J end lost 3 bases, and 6 bases lay between the germline ends. The CDR3 runs to 10 residues. Germline V gene lookup returns CDR1 MDHEN and CDR2 SYDVKM. The CDR3 loop is CATREETQYF. CDR3 DNA: TGTGCCACCCGAGAAGAGACCCAGTACTTC.

This rearrangement joins TRBV11-2 to TRBJ2-7; D is uncertain. Germline V CDR1 and CDR2: SGHAT, FQNNGV. This CDR3 spans 14 amino acids. Deletions cut 5 bases from V and 0 bases from J, with 11 bases between. CDR3 nucleotides: TGTGCCAGCAGCCCCCTCCGGTCCTCCTACGAGCAGTACTTC. Protein product: CASSPLRSSYEQYF.

The rearrangement uses TRBV6-6 and TRBJ1-5, with TRBD1 as a possible D gene (5 bases). Deletions cut 0 bases from V and 4 bases from J, with 10 bases between. CDR3 length: 15 residues. Germline lookup yields CDR1 MNHNY and CDR2 SVGAGI (reference sequence). The CDR3 DNA reads TGTGCCAGCAGTTACTCGGCGGGGGGAAATCAGCCCCAGCATTTT. Translated: CASSYSAGGNQPQHF.

The rearrangement joins TRBV18 to TRBJ2-1, with a possible D match to TRBD2 (6 bases). The CDR3 loop spans 16 amino acids. CDR1 KGHSH and CDR2 LQKENI come from the germline V gene. Trimming cost V 8 bases and J 8 bases, with 25 bases left between them. In DNA form, the CDR3 reads TGTGCCAGCAAACGTCCTGGGGGGAAAGGGTTCGATGAGCAGTTCTTC. Its translation: CASKRPGGKGFDEQFF. The variable domain in full, with the rest retrieved from reference TRBV18 and TRBJ2-1, is NAGVMQNPRHLVRRRGQEARLRCSPMKGHSHVYWYRQLPEEGLKFMVYLQKENIIDESGMPKERFSAEFPKEGPSILRIQQVVRGDSAAYFCASKRPGGKGFDEQFFGPGTRLTVL.

The chain has TRBV6-5 and TRBJ2-7; 9 positions agree with TRBD1. Germline trimming cut 6 bases from V and 2 bases from J; bases unmatched to any gene: 5. The CDR3 length is 14 residues. Germline CDR1 and CDR2: MNHEY and SVGAGI. CDR3 coding DNA: TGTGCCAGCAGCCAAGGGACAGGGACCTACGAGCAGTACTTC. This sequence encodes CASSQGTGTYEQYF.

V gene TRBV5-5 combines with J gene TRBJ1-1, with D possibly matching TRBD1 (5 bases). The CDR3 covers 14 residues. Germline V lookup: CDR1 SGHKS, CDR2 YYEKEE (reference sequence). The V and J ends lost 2 bases and 4 bases respectively, with 12 bases between them. The CDR3 DNA reads TGTGCCAGCAGCTTTCGGGGGAGGGTCACTGAAGCTTTCTTT. Its translation is CASSFRGRVTEAFF.

The chain joins TRBV28 to TRBJ2-1, with TRBD2 matching 7 bases. V was pared by 6 bases and J by 9 bases, with 11 bases of the junction left unmatched. The CDR3 covers 14 residues. Per the germline V gene, CDR1 is MDHEN and CDR2 is SYDVKM. CDR3 protein: CASSLSGGSIEQFF. CDR3 DNA sequence: TGTGCCAGCAGCCTCTCGGGGGGATCGATTGAGCAGTTCTTC.

This sequence joins TRBV18 and TRBJ2-5; D is uncertain. Germline CDR1 reads KGHSH; CDR2 reads LQKENI. V shed 2 bases and J shed 2 bases, with 9 bases lying between them. This CDR3 spans 14 amino acids. This chain's CDR3 is CASSPVQKQETQYF. The CDR3, as DNA: TGTGCCAGCTCACCAGTACAGAAACAAGAGACCCAGTACTTC.

The chain employs TRBV14 and TRBJ2-3; 16 bases line up with TRBD2. Germline values: CDR1 SGHDN, CDR2 FVKESK. The CDR3 is 18 amino acids. The junction had 10 bases not matched to a gene; V was cut back by 4 bases and J by 6 bases. The CDR3 sequence: CASSRGTSGGAFVDTQYF. The DNA for the CDR3 is TGTGCCAGCAGCCGAGGGACTAGCGGGGGGGCCTTCGTTGATACGCAGTATTTT. Based on the CDR3 plus reference TRBV14 and TRBJ2-3, the full variable domain is EAGVTQFPSHSVIEKGQTVTLRCDPISGHDNLYWYRRVMGKEIKFLLHFVKESKQDESGMPNNRFLAERTGGTYSTLKVQPAELEDSGVYFCASSRGTSGGAFVDTQYFGPGTRLTVL.

The chain uses TRBV5-6 and TRBJ2-5; no reliable D call. V gave up 4 bases and J gave up 1 base, with 11 bases separating them. Germline CDR1 SGHDT, CDR2 YYEEEE. This CDR3 contains 14 residues. Written as DNA, the CDR3 is TGTGCCAGCAGCGAAACAGCTGGCCAAGAGACCCAGTACTTC. This gives the protein CASSETAGQETQYF.

This clone was seen a handful of times. The V and J genes are TRBV21-1 and TRBJ1-4. TRBV21-1 is an annotated pseudogene. The CDR3 is 15 amino acids. The CDR3 protein is CASSKAEGMDEKLFF. The DNA for the CDR3 is TGTGCCAGCAGCAAAGCGGAGGGGATGGATGAAAAACTGTTTTTT.

The J gene is TRBJ1-1, the V gene TRBV7-8; D gene unclear. Germline V CDR1 and CDR2: SGHVS, FQNEAQ. The CDR3 runs 13 residues. Trimming pared 5 bases from V and 4 bases from J, leaving 11 bases between. The CDR3 region is CASSQAGFTEAFF. The CDR3 DNA is TGTGCCAGCAGCCAGGCAGGATTCACTGAAGCTTTCTTT. The entire variable domain, with the rest obtained from reference TRBV7-8 and TRBJ1-1, is as follows: GAGVSQSPRYKVAKRGQDVALRCDPISGHVSLFWYQQALGQGPEFLTYFQNEAQLDKSGLPSDRFFAERPEGSVSTLKIQRTQQEDSAVYLCASSQAGFTEAFFGQGTRLTVV.

The chain joins TRBV6-6 to TRBJ2-3; no reliable D call. This CDR3 contains 12 residues. The germline V gene encodes CDR1 MNHNY and CDR2 SVGAGI (reference sequence). V gave up 10 bases and J gave up 6 bases, with 14 bases separating them. The CDR3 DNA reads TGTGCCACCTACTCTCGGTTGGATACGCAGTATTTT. This sequence encodes CATYSRLDTQYF.

This clone has just a few counts. The chain carries TRBV19 and TRBJ2-6, with D possibly matching TRBD1 (5 bases). The V gene lost 7 bases and the J gene lost 2 bases, with 12 bases spanning the gap. Per the germline V gene, CDR1 is LNHDA and CDR2 is SQIVND (reference sequence). The length of the CDR3 is 15 residues. CDR3 residues: CASTPVGPGANVLTF. The CDR3 region has the DNA TGTGCCAGTACTCCCGTGGGGCCTGGGGCCAACGTCCTGACTTTC.

This clone turned up a few times. The V gene is TRBV7-8, the J gene TRBJ2-7; possible D gene TRBD2, 6 bases. Germline V gene lookup returns CDR1 SGHVS and CDR2 FQNEAQ. There are 17 residues in the CDR3. V dropped 1 base and J dropped 2 bases, with 18 bases sitting between them. The CDR3: CASSLVKWTGDPYEQYF. The CDR3 DNA is TGTGCCAGCAGCTTAGTGAAGTGGACGGGGGACCCCTACGAGCAGTACTTC.

The J gene is TRBJ2-5, the V gene TRBV4-3, with D tentatively TRBD1 (6 bases). Germline CDR1 is LGHNA and CDR2 is YSLEER. V gave up 0 bases and J gave up 2 bases, with 13 bases separating them. The CDR3 covers 16 residues. DNA of the CDR3: TGCGCCAGCAGCCAAGATTGGGGGCGCCGGCAAGAGACCCAGTACTTC. Protein product: CASSQDWGRRQETQYF.

This clone appeared once. This chain links TRBV4-1 with TRBJ1-6; 9 nucleotides agree with TRBD1. The germline gives CDR1 MGHRA, CDR2 YSYEKL. The CDR3 is made up of 16 amino acids. Germline trimming cut 4 bases from V and 6 bases from J; bases unmatched to any gene: 7. CDR3 nucleotides: TGCGCCAGCAGCCGAATCTTGACAGGGGGTAATTCACCCCTCCACTTT. Translation: CASSRILTGGNSPLHF.

V is TRBV27 and J is TRBJ2-7; 7 nucleotides line up with TRBD1. V trimming: 6 bases; J trimming: 6 bases; junction bases outside the gene matches: 8. Looked up from germline, CDR1 is MNHEY and CDR2 is SMNVEV (reference sequence). This CDR3 contains 13 residues. CDR3 sequence (DNA): TGTGCCAGCAGCGACAGGGTCGGGCGCGAGCAGTACTTC. This translates into CASSDRVGREQYF.

Here the CDR3 reads CASSRAPGLDSQETQYF. In DNA, the CDR3 is TGTGCCAGCAGCCGAGCCCCGGGACTAGATTCTCAAGAGACCCAGTACTTC. The chain carries TRBV7-8 and TRBJ2-5, with TRBD2 matching over 8 bases. CDR3 length equals 17 residues. From germline, CDR1 is SGHVS and CDR2 FQNEAQ. Trimming cost V 5 bases and J 2 bases; bases outside gene matches: 13.

The V gene is TRBV6-1, the J gene TRBJ1-4, with 10 bases lining up with TRBD1. The germline gives CDR1 MNHNS, CDR2 SASEGT. The CDR3 spans 14 residues. Trimming took 6 bases from V and 8 from J; bases not matched to a gene: 6. The CDR3 spells CASRDRGWEEKLFF. The CDR3 DNA sequence: TGTGCCAGCAGGGACAGGGGGTGGGAAGAAAAACTGTTTTTT.

The chain has TRBV2 and TRBJ2-7; TRBD2 matches at 9 bases. After removal of 7 bases from V and 5 bases from J, the junction contained 6 bases not matched to a gene. CDR1 is SNHLY and CDR2 is FYNNEI in the germline V gene. The CDR3 length is 13 residues. The CDR3 here is CASMAGGLHEQYF. The CDR3 DNA sequence: TGTGCCAGCATGGCGGGGGGGCTGCACGAGCAGTACTTC.

The chain recombines TRBV18 with TRBJ2-1; D is perhaps TRBD2 (6 bases). The V end lost 1 base, the J end lost 12 bases, and 10 bases lay between the germline ends. The length of the CDR3 is 12 residues. Germline V gives CDR1 KGHSH, CDR2 LQKENI. The CDR3 sequence: CASSPLRGGQFF. In DNA form, the CDR3 reads TGTGCCAGCTCACCACTTCGGGGAGGGCAGTTCTTC.

This clone turned up a few times. The rearrangement links TRBV6-5 to TRBJ1-1; 11 positions agree with TRBD1. From germline, CDR1 is MNHEY and CDR2 SVGAGI. After removal of 0 bases from V and 4 bases from J, the junction contained 1 base not matched to a gene. The CDR3 is made up of 15 amino acids. The CDR3 spells CASSYSDRGPTEAFF. The CDR3 region has the DNA TGTGCCAGCAGTTACTCGGACAGGGGGCCCACTGAAGCTTTCTTT.

The chain employs TRBV7-2 and TRBJ2-7; 9 bases align to TRBD1. The CDR3 sequence is 13 residues long. Per germline, CDR1 SGHTA and CDR2 FQGNSA. V lost 5 bases to trimming and J lost 7 bases; unmatched junction nucleotides: 6. The CDR3 sequence: CASSRDRVGEQYF. CDR3 bases: TGTGCCAGCAGCCGGGACAGGGTTGGGGAGCAGTACTTC. The full variable domain, rest sourced from reference TRBV7-2 and TRBJ2-7, is GAGVSQSPSNKVTEKGKDVELRCDPISGHTALYWYRQSLGQGLEFLIYFQGNSAPDKSGLPSDRFSAERTGGSVSTLTIQRTQQEDSAVYLCASSRDRVGEQYFGPGTRLTVT.

This chain connects TRBV10-3 to TRBJ2-2; D may be TRBD2 (6 bases). The V gene's germline CDR1 is ENHRY and CDR2 SYGVKD. V was shortened by 6 bases and J by 4 bases, with 15 bases between the two germline ends. This CDR3 is 15 amino acids long. The CDR3 nucleotides read TGTGCCATCAGGGGGGACTTTTTCGGCACCGGGGAGCTGTTTTTT. Encoded protein: CAIRGDFFGTGELFF.

This chain connects TRBV9 to TRBJ1-1, with 8 bases that match TRBD1. Germline values: CDR1 SGDLS, CDR2 YYNGEE. The V segment lost 2 bases and the J segment 7 bases; nucleotides outside the gene matches: 10. CDR3 length: 15 residues. CDR3 region: CASSVDRVGQGEAFF. In DNA, the CDR3 is TGTGCCAGCAGCGTGGACAGGGTGGGTCAGGGTGAAGCTTTCTTT.

The CDR3 protein is CASSLKGGPSYEQYF. CDR3 in DNA: TGTGCCAGCAGCTTAAAAGGGGGACCCTCCTACGAGCAGTACTTC. The chain combines TRBV7-6 with TRBJ2-7; D is possibly TRBD1 (6 bases). V lost 2 bases to trimming and J lost 0 bases, with 11 bases between them. CDR1 and CDR2 from the germline V gene are SGHVS and FNYEAQ. The CDR3 consists of 15 residues.

V usage is TRBV6-5 and J usage is TRBJ2-3; TRBD2 matches at 7 bases. CDR1 and CDR2 (germline): MNHEY, SVGAGI. CDR3 length: 15 residues. The junction had 2 bases not matched to a gene; V was cut back by 2 bases and J by 0 bases. In DNA, the CDR3 is TGTGCCAGCAGTTACATCGGGGGGAGCACAGATACGCAGTATTTT. Its translation: CASSYIGGSTDTQYF.

The V and J genes are TRBV2 and TRBJ2-7, with TRBD1 matching 7 bases. The CDR3 has 14 amino acids. CDR1 is SNHLY and CDR2 is FYNNEI in the germline V gene. The V and J ends lost 2 bases and 2 bases, in that order; junction bases with no gene match: 3. This CDR3 reads CASSEWDRTYEQYF. CDR3 bases: TGTGCCAGCAGTGAATGGGACAGAACCTACGAGCAGTACTTC. Full variable domain (missing parts from reference TRBV2 and TRBJ2-7): EPEVTQTPSHQVTQMGQEVILRCVPISNHLYFYWYRQILGQKVEFLVSFYNNEISEKSEIFDDQFSVERPDGSNFTLKIRSTKLEDSAMYFCASSEWDRTYEQYFGPGTRLTVT.